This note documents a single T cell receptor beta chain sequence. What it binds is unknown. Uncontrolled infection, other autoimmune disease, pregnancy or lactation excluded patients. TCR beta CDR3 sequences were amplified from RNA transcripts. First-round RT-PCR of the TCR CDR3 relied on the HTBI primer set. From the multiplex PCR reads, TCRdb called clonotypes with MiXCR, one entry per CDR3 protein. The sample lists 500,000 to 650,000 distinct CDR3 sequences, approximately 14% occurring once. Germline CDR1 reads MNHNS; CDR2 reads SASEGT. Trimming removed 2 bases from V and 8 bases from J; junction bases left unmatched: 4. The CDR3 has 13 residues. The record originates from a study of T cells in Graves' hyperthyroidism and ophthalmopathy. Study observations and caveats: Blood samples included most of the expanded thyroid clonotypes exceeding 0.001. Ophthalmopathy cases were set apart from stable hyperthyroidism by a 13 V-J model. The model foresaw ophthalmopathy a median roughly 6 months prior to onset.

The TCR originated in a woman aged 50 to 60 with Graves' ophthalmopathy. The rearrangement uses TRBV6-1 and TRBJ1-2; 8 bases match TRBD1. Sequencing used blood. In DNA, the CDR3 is TGTGCCAGCAGTGAACAGGGGGCTAAGGGCTACACCTTC. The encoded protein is CASSEQGAKGYTF.